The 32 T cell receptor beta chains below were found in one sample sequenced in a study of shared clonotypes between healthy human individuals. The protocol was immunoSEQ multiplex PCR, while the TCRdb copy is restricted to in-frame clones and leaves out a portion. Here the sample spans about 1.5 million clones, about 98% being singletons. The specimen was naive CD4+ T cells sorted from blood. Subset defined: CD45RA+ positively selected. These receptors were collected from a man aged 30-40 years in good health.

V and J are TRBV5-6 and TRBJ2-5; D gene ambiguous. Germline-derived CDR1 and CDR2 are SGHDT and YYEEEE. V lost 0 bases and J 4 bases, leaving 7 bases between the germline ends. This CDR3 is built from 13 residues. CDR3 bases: TGTGCCAGCAGCTTGGATGGAAGAGAGACCCAGTACTTC. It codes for CASSLDGRETQYF. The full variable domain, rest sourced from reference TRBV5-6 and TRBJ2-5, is DAGVTQSPTHLIKTRGQQVTLRCSPKSGHDTVSWYQQALGQGPQFIFQYYEEEERQRGNFPDRFSGHQFPNYSSELNVNALLLGDSALYLCASSLDGRETQYFGPGTRLLVL.

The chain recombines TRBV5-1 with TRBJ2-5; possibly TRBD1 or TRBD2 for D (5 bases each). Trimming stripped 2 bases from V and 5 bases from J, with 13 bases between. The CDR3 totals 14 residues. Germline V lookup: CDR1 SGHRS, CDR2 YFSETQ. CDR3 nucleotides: TGCGCCAGCAGCTTTGGGGCAGCGGCCGAGACCCAGTACTTC. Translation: CASSFGAAAETQYF.

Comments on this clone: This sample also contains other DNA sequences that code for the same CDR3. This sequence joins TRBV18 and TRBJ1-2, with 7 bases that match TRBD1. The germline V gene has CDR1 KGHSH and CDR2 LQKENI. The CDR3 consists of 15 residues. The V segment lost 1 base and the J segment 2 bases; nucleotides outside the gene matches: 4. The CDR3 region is CASSPLETGNYGYTF. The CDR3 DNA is TGTGCCAGCTCACCACTCGAGACAGGGAACTATGGCTACACCTTC.

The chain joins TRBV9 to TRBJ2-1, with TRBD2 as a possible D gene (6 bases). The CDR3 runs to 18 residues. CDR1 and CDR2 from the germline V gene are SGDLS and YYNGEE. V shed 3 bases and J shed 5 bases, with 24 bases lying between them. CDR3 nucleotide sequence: TGTGCCAGCAGCGGAGTCCCATCCCTCCGCGGGATCAACAATGAGCAGTTCTTC. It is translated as CASSGVPSLRGINNEQFF. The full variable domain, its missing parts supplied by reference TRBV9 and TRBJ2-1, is DSGVTQTPKHLITATGQRVTLRCSPRSGDLSVYWYQQSLDQGLQFLIQYYNGEERAKGNILERFSAQQFPDLHSELNLSSLELGDSALYFCASSGVPSLRGINNEQFFGPGTRLTVL.

CDR3: CASSKLKTSQAGVNTEAFF. DNA of the CDR3: TGTGCCAGCAGTAAGCTAAAAACATCCCAGGCAGGTGTGAACACTGAAGCTTTCTTT. The V call is TRBV27, the J call TRBJ1-1; D gene unclear. The CDR3 loop spans 19 amino acids. Germline V gene sequence: CDR1 MNHEY, CDR2 SMNVEV (reference sequence). With 5 bases removed from V and 0 bases from J, the gap between germline ends came to 25 bases.

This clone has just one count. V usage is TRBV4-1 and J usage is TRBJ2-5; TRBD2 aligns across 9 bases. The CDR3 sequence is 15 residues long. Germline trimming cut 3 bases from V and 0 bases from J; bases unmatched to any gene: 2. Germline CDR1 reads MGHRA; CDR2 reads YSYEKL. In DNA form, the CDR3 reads TGCGCCAGCAGCCAGGGACTAGCCGACCAAGAGACCCAGTACTTC. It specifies CASSQGLADQETQYF.

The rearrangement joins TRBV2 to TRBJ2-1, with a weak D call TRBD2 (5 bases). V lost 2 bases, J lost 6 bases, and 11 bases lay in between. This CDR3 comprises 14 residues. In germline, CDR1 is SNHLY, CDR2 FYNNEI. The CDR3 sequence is CASSEPVAGNEQFF. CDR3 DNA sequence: TGTGCCAGCAGTGAACCGGTGGCGGGCAATGAGCAGTTCTTC.

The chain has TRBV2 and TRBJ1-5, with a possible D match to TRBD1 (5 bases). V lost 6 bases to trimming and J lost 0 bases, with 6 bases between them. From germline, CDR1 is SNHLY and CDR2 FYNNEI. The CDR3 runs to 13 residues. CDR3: CASRTDSNQPQHF. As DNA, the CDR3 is TGTGCCAGCAGGACAGATAGCAATCAGCCCCAGCATTTT.

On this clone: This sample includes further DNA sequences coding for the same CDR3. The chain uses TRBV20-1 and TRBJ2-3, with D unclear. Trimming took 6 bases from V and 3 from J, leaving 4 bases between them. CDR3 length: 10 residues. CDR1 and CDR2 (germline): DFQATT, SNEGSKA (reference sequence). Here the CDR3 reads CSAATDTQYF. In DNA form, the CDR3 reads TGCAGTGCCGCGACAGATACGCAGTATTTT.

The CDR3 DNA is TGTGCCAGCAGCCCCCATCGGGGCGCCGCTTCTGGAAACACCATATATTTT. Protein: CASSPHRGAASGNTIYF. This chain links TRBV7-9 with TRBJ1-3; D may be TRBD1 (5 bases). The CDR3 covers 17 residues. Germline V gene sequence: CDR1 SEHNR, CDR2 FQNEAQ (reference sequence). V was cut by 5 bases and J by 1 base, with 18 bases left in between.

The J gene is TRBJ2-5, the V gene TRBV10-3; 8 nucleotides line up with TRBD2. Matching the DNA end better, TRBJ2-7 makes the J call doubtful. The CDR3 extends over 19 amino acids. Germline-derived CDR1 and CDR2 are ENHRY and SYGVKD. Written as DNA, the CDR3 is TGTGCCATCAGTGATCAGTTGCAGGCTTTAGCGGGAAGGTCCTACGAGCAGTACTTC. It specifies CAISDQLQALAGRSYEQYF.

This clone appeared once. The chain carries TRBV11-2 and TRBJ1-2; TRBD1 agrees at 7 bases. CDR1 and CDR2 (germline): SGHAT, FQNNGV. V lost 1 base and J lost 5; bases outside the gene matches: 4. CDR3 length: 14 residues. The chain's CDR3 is CASSLGTGTYGYTF. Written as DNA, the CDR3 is TGTGCCAGCAGCTTAGGGACAGGAACGTATGGCTACACCTTC.

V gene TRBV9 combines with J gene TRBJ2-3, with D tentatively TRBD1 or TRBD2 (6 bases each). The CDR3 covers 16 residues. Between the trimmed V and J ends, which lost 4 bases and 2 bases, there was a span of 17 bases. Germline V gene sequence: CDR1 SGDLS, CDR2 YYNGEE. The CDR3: CASSPRGAGSTDTQYF. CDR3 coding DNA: TGTGCCAGCAGCCCGAGGGGGGCGGGATCCACAGATACGCAGTATTTT.

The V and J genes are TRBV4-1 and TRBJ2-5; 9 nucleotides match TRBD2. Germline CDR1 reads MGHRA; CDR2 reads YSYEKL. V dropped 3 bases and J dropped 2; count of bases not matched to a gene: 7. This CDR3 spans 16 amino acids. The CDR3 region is CASSQMATSGQETQYF. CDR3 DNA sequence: TGCGCCAGCAGCCAGATGGCGACTAGCGGACAAGAGACCCAGTACTTC.

CDR3 sequence reads: CASSSLSGTQETQYF. CDR3 nucleotide sequence: TGCGCCAGCAGCTCCTTGTCAGGGACACAAGAGACCCAGTACTTC. J is TRBJ2-5 and V is TRBV5-1, with D perhaps matching TRBD1 (6 bases). Trimming took off 3 bases at V and 2 bases at J, with 14 bases between the two ends. The CDR3 loop spans 15 amino acids. The germline V gene has CDR1 SGHRS and CDR2 YFSETQ. The complete variable domain, with remaining parts taken from reference TRBV5-1 and TRBJ2-5, reads KAGVTQTPRYLIKTRGQQVTLSCSPISGHRSVSWYQQTPGQGLQFLFEYFSETQRNKGNFPGRFSGRQFSNSRSEMNVSTLELGDSALYLCASSSLSGTQETQYFGPGTRLLVL.

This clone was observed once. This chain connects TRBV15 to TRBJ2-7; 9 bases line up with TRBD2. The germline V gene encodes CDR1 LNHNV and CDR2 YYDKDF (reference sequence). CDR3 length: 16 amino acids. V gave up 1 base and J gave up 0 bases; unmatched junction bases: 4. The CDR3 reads CATSRVRTSASYEQYF. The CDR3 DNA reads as TGTGCCACCAGCAGAGTTAGGACTAGCGCCTCCTACGAGCAGTACTTC.

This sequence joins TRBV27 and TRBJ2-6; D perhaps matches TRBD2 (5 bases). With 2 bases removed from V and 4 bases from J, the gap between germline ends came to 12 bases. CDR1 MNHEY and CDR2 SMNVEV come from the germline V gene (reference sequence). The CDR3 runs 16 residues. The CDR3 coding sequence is TGTGCCAGCAGTTTAACTCGGGGTACCGGGGCCAACGTCCTGACTTTC. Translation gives CASSLTRGTGANVLTF.

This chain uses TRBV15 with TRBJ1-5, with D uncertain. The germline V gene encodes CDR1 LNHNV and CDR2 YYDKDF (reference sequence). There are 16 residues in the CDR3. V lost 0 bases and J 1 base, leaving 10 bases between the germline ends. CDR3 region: CATSRDLPTSNQPQHF. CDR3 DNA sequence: TGTGCCACCAGCAGAGATCTTCCAACGAGCAATCAGCCCCAGCATTTT.

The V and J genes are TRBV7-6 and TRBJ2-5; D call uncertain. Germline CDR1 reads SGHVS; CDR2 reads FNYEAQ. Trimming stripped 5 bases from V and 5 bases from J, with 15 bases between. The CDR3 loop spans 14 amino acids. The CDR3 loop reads CASSTDPAQETQYF. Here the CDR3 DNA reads TGTGCCAGCAGCACGGACCCTGCGCAGGAGACCCAGTACTTC. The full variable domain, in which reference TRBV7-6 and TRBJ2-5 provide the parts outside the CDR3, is GAGVSQSPRYKVTKRGQDVALRCDPISGHVSLYWYRQALGQGPEFLTYFNYEAQQDKSGLPNDRFSAERPEGSISTLTIQRTEQRDSAMYRCASSTDPAQETQYFGPGTRLLVL.

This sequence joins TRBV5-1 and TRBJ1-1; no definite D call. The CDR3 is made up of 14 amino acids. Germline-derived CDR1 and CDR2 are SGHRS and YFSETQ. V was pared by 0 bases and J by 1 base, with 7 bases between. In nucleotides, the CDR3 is TGCGCCAGCAGCTTGGAAGGATGGAACACTGAAGCTTTCTTT. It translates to CASSLEGWNTEAFF.

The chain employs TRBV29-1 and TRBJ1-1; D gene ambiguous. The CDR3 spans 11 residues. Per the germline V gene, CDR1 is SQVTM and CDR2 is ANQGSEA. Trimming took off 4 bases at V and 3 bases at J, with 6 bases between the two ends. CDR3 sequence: CSVGRYTEAFF. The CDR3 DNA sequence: TGCAGCGTTGGACGGTACACTGAAGCTTTCTTT.

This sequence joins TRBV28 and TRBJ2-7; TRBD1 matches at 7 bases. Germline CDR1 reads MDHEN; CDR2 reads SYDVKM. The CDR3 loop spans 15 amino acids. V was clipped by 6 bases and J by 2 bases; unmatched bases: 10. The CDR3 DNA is TGTGCCAGCAGACCCCGACAGGGTTGGACCTACGAGCAGTACTTC. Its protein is CASRPRQGWTYEQYF.

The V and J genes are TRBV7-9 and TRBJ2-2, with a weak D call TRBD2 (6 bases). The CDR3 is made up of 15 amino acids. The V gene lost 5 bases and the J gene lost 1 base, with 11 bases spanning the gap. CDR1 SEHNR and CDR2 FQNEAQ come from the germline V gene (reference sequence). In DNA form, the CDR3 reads TGTGCCAGCAGCGAGTACGGGGGGAACACCGGGGAGCTGTTTTTT. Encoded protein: CASSEYGGNTGELFF.

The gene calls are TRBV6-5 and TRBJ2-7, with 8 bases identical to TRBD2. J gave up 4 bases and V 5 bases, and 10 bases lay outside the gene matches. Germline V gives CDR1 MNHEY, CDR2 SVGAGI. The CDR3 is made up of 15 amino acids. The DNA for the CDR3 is TGTGCCAGCAGTACACACCAGCGGGAGTTGTACGAGCAGTACTTC. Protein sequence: CASSTHQRELYEQYF.

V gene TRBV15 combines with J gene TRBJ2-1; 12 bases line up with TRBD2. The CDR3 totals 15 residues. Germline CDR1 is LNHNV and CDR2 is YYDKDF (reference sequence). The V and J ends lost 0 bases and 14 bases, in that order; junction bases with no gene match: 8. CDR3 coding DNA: TGTGCCACCAGCAGAGACCCGACTAGCGGGAGTTTAGAGTTCTTC. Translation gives CATSRDPTSGSLEFF.

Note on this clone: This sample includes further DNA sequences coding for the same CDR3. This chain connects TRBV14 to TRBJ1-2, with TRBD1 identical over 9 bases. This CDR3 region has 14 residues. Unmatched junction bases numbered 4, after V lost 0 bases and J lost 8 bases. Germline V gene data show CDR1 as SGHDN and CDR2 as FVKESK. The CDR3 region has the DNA TGTGCCAGCAGCCAAGATGGGACAGGGTACGGCTACACCTTC. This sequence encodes CASSQDGTGYGYTF.

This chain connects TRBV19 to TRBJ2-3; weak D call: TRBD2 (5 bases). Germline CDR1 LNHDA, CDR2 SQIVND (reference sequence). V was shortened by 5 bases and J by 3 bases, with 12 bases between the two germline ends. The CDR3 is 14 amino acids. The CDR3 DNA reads TGTGCCAGTAGTCTCTCTAGAGGGACAGATACGCAGTATTTT. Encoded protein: CASSLSRGTDTQYF.

CDR3 sequence: CASSQRQGTSYGYTF. The CDR3 nucleotides read TGTGCCAGCTCACAACGCCAGGGAACGTCCTATGGCTACACCTTC. V usage is TRBV18 and J usage is TRBJ1-2; D possibly corresponds to TRBD1 (5 bases). CDR1 and CDR2 (germline): KGHSH, LQKENI. This CDR3 is built from 15 residues. The V end lost 4 bases, the J end lost 4 bases, and 16 bases lay between the germline ends.

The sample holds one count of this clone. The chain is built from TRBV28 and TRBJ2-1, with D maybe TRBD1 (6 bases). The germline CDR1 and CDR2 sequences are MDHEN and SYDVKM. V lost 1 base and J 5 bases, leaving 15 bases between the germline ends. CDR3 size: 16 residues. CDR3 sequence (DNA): TGTGCCAGCAGTTTATCCGGGACACCCGGCAACAATGAGCAGTTCTTC. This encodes CASSLSGTPGNNEQFF.

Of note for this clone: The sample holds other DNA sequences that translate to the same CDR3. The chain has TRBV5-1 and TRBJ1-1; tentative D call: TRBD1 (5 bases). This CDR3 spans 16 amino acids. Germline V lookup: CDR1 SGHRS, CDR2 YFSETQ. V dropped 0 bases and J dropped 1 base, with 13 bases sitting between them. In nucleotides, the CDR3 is TGCGCCAGCAGCTTGGGCCCTACAGGACCGAACACTGAAGCTTTCTTT. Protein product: CASSLGPTGPNTEAFF. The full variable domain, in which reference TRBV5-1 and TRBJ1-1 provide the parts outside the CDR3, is KAGVTQTPRYLIKTRGQQVTLSCSPISGHRSVSWYQQTPGQGLQFLFEYFSETQRNKGNFPGRFSGRQFSNSRSEMNVSTLELGDSALYLCASSLGPTGPNTEAFFGQGTRLTVV.

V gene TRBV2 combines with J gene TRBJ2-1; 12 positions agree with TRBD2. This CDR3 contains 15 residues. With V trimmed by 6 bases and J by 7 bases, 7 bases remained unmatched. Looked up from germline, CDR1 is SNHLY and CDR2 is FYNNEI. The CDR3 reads CASSPTSGSMNEQFF. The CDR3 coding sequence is TGTGCCAGCAGCCCGACTAGCGGGAGTATGAATGAGCAGTTCTTC.

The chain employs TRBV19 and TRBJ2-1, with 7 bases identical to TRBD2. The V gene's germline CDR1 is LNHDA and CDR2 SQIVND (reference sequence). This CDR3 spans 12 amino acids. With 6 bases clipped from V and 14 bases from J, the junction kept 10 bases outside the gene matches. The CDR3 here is CASRRGGGPEFF. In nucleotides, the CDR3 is TGTGCCAGTAGACGCGGGGGAGGGCCCGAGTTCTTC.